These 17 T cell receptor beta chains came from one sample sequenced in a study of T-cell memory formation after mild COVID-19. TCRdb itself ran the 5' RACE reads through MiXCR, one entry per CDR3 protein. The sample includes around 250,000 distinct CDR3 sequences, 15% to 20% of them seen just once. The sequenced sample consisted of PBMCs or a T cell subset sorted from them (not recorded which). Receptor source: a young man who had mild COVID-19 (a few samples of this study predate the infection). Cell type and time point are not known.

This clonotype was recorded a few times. CDR3 sequence: CASSFRGWANQPQHF. DNA for the CDR3: TGTGCCAGCAGTTTCCGGGGATGGGCGAATCAGCCCCAGCATTTT. The chain uses TRBV12-3 or TRBV12-4 and TRBJ1-5; no reliable D call. This CDR3 region has 15 residues. Trimming removed 3 bases at V and 4 bases at J, with 13 bases between.

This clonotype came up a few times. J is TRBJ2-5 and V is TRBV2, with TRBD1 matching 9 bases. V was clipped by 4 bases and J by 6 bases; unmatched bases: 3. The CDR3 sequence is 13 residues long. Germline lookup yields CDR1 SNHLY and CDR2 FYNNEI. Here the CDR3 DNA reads TGTGCCAGCAGTGCGACAGGGGGGCAGACCCAGTACTTC. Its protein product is CASSATGGQTQYF.

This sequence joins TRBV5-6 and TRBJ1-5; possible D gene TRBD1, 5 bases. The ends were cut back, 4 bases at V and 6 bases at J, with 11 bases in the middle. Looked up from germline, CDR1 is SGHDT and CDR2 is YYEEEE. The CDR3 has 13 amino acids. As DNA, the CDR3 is TGTGCCAGCAGCCAGGGAAGGAGTCAGCCCCAGCATTTT. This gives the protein CASSQGRSQPQHF.

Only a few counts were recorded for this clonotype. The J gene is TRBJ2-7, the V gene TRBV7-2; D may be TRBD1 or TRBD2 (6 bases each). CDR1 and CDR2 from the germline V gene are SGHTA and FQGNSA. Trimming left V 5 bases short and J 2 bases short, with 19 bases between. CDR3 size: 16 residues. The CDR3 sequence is CASSPDGGHGTYEQYF. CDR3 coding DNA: TGTGCCAGCAGCCCCGACGGGGGACACGGGACCTACGAGCAGTACTTC. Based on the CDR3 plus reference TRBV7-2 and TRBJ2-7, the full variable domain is GAGVSQSPSNKVTEKGKDVELRCDPISGHTALYWYRQSLGQGLEFLIYFQGNSAPDKSGLPSDRFSAERTGGSVSTLTIQRTQQEDSAVYLCASSPDGGHGTYEQYFGPGTRLTVT.

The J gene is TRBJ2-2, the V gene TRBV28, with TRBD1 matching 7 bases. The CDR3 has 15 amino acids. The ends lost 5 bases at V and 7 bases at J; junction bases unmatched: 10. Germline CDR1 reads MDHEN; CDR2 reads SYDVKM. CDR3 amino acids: CASSELQGVNGELFF. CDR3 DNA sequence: TGTGCCAGCAGTGAACTTCAGGGGGTCAACGGGGAGCTGTTTTTT.

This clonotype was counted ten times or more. Here the CDR3 reads CASTPGNQPQHF. The CDR3 nucleotides read TGTGCCAGCACCCCCGGCAATCAGCCCCAGCATTTT. V is TRBV7-9 and J is TRBJ1-5; no clear D. The length of the CDR3 is 12 residues. Germline CDR1 and CDR2: SEHNR and FQNEAQ (reference sequence). V lost 7 bases and J lost 2, with 6 bases in between.

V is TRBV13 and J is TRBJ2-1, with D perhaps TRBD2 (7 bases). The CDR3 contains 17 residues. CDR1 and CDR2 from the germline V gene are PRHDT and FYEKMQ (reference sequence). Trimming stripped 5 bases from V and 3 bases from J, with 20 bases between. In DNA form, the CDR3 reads TGTGCCAGCAGCGACAGAGGGGGGGCCAGGCACTACAATGAGCAGTTCTTC. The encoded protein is CASSDRGGARHYNEQFF. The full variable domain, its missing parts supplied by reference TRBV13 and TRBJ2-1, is AAGVIQSPRHLIKEKRETATLKCYPIPRHDTVYWYQQGPGQDPQFLISFYEKMQSDKGSIPDRFSAQQFSDYHSELNMSSLELGDSALYFCASSDRGGARHYNEQFFGPGTRLTVL.

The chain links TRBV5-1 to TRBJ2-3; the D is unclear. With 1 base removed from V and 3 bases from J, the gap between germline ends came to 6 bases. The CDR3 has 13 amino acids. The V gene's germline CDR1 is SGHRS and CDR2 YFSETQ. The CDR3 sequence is CASSLFVTDTQYF. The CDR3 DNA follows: TGCGCCAGCAGCTTGTTTGTAACAGATACGCAGTATTTT.

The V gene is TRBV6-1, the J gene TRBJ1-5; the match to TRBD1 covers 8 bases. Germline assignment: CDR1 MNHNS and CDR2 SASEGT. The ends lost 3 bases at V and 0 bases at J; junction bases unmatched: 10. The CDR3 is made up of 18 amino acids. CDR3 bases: TGTGCCAGCAGTGACCCCGGGACAGGTGTTTATAGCAATCAGCCCCAGCATTTT. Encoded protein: CASSDPGTGVYSNQPQHF.

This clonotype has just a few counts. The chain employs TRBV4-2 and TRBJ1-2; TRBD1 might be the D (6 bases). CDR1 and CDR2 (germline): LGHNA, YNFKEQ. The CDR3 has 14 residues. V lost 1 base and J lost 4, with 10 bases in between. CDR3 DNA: TGTGCCAGCAGCCAAGGGGACACTTTCTATGGCTACACCTTC. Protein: CASSQGDTFYGYTF.

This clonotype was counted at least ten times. CDR3 sequence: CASSEGGYEQYF. The CDR3 bases are TGTGCCAGCAGTGAAGGGGGCTACGAGCAGTACTTC. This sequence joins TRBV6-5 and TRBJ2-7, with D possibly TRBD1 on 6 matching bases. Germline V CDR1 and CDR2: MNHEY, SVGAGI. Trimming took 5 bases from V and 3 from J, leaving 8 bases between them. The CDR3 consists of 12 residues.

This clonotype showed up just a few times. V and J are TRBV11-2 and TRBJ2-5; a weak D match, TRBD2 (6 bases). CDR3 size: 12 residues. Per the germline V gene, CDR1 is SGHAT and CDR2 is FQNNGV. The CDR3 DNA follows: TGTGCTGCGGCAGGGAGGCAAGAGACCCAGTACTTC. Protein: CAAAGRQETQYF.

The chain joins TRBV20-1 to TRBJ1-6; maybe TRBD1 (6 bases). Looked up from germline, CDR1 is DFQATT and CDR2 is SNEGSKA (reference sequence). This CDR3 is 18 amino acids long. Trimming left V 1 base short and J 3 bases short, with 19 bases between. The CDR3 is CSARGGRGGSGYNSPLHF. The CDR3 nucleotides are TGCAGTGCTAGAGGTGGCAGGGGCGGATCTGGCTATAATTCACCCCTCCACTTT.

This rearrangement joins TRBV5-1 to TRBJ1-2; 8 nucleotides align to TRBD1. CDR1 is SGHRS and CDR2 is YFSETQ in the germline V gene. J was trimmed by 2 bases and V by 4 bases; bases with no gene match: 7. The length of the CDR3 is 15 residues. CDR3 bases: TGCGCCAGCAGCGCACCGGGACAGGCCAACTATGGCTACACCTTC. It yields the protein CASSAPGQANYGYTF.

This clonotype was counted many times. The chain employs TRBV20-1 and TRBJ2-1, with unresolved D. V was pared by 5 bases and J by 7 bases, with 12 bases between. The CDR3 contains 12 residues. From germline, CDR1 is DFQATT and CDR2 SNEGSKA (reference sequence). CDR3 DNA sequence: TGCAGTGCTCCTAGGTCGGATAATGAGCAGTTCTTC. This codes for CSAPRSDNEQFF.

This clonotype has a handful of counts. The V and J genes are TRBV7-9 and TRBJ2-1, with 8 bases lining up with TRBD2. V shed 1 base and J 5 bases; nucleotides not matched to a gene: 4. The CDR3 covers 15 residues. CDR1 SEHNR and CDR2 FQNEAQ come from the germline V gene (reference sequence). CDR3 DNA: TGTGCCAGCAGCTTAGTGCGGGGGGCGGACAATGAGCAGTTCTTC. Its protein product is CASSLVRGADNEQFF.

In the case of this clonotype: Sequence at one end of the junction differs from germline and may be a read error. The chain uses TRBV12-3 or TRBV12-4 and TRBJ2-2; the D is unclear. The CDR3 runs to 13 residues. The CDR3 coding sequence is TGTGACAGCAGAACTCAGCAAACGGGGGAGCTGTTTTTT. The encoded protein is CDSRTQQTGELFF.